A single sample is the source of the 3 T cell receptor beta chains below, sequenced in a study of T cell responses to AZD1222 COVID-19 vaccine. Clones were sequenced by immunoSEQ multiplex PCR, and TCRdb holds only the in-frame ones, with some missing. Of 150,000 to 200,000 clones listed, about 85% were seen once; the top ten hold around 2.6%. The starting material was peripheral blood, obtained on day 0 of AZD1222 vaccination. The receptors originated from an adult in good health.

CDR3 in amino acids: CASSSGQGGKLFF. The CDR3, as DNA: TGCGCCAGCAGCTCTGGACAGGGCGGGAAACTGTTTTTT. The rearrangement uses TRBV5-1 and TRBJ1-4, with 8 bases fitting TRBD1. V shed 3 bases and J 11 bases; nucleotides not matched to a gene: 6. The length of the CDR3 is 13 residues. Germline loops: CDR1 SGHRS, CDR2 YFSETQ.

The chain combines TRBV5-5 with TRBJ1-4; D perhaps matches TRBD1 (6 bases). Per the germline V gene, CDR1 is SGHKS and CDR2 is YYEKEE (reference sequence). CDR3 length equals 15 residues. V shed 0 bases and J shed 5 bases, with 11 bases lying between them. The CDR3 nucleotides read TGTGCCAGCAGCTTGGAGGACAGCGTAAATGAAAAACTGTTTTTT. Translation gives CASSLEDSVNEKLFF.

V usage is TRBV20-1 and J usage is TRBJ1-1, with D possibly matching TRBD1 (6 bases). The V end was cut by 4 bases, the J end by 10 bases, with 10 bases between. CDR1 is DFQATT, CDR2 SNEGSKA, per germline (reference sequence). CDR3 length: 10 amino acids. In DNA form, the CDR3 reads TGCAGTGCTACAAGGGGGGGAGCTTTCTTT. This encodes CSATRGGAFF.